These T cell receptor beta chains were read from a single sample in a study of blood T cell repertoires in COVID-19. Data came from immunoSEQ multiplex PCR; TCRdb stores just in-frame clones and leaves some out. The repertoire has tens of thousands of clones, about 73% of them found once; the top ten carry approximately 40%. Source material: peripheral blood. These receptors all come from a woman in her 70s with acute or convalescent COVID-19. Both conserved end residues are part of each CDR3. A D gene is named only where the DNA matches it firmly. Some rows mark clone size as missing; the rest say once, few, many or name a class of expanded clone.

abundance	d_gene	v_gene	j_gene	CDR3nt	CDR3aa
-	-	TRBV29-1	TRBJ1-1	TGCAGCGTTGTAACAGGGCAAGCTTTCTTT	CSVVTGQAFF
-	-	TRBV18	TRBJ2-3	TGTGCCAGCTCACCTACGGGGCTGGGGGCGACAGATACGCAGTATTTT	CASSPTGLGATDTQYF
-	-	TRBV5-1	TRBJ1-1	TGCGCCAGCAGCTTGGAAGAGATCATGAACACTGAAGCTTTCTTT	CASSLEEIMNTEAFF
-	TRBD1	TRBV10-3	TRBJ2-7	TGTGCCACCAAGACAGGGGACTACGAGCAGTACTTC	CATKTGDYEQYF
-	-	TRBV6-5	TRBJ1-2	TGTGCCAGCAGTTTCAAGGGGTACTATGGCTACACCTTC	CASSFKGYYGYTF
-	-	TRBV7-8	TRBJ1-1	TGTGCCAGCAGCTTAGAATCCATCTCAATGGGCGCTGAAGCTTTCTTT	CASSLESISMGAEAFF
-	TRBD2	TRBV7-2	TRBJ2-7	TGTGCCAGCAGCAACCAGCGGGGGGACTCCTACGAGCAGTACTTC	CASSNQRGDSYEQYF
few	-	TRBV28	TRBJ1-3	TGTGCCAGCAGTTTAACCGGGACACCGGTGGCCACCATATATTTT	CASSLTGTPVATIYF
-	-	TRBV5-1	TRBJ2-1	TGCGCCAGCAGCTTGGCACCTCCGGGGGATGAGCAGTTCTTC	CASSLAPPGDEQFF
-	-	TRBV5-1	TRBJ1-6	TGCGCCAGCAGCTTGGTCCCAGTGAATTCACCCCTCCACTTT	CASSLVPVNSPLHF
-	-	TRBV10-3	TRBJ2-7	TGTGCCATCAGTGTTTTCGGGGAGTTGGGGGCTTACGAGCAGTACTTC	CAISVFGELGAYEQYF
-	TRBD2	TRBV28	TRBJ2-7	TGTGCCAGCGACGGGGGGGGAAGCTCCTACGAGCAGTACTTC	CASDGGGSSYEQYF
-	-	TRBV3-1/TRBV3-2	TRBJ1-1	TGTGCCAGCAGACTCACAGGGCCCACTGAAGCTTTCTTT	CASRLTGPTEAFF
-	-	TRBV28	TRBJ1-2	TGTGCCACCACGGAGGTTAAGAACTATGGCTACACCTTC	CATTEVKNYGYTF
once	-	TRBV12-3/TRBV12-4	TRBJ1-4	TGTGCCAGCAGTTTGTCTCGCCGCCGGGGACTGTTTTTT	CASSLSRRRGLFF
-	-	TRBV5-6	TRBJ2-1	TGTGCCAGCAGCCCCAGAGGGGGAGCAGGGGACAATGAGCAGTTCTTC	CASSPRGGAGDNEQFF
-	TRBD1	TRBV5-1	TRBJ1-6	TGCGCCAGCAGCTTGGACTCCCCGGGACAGGGGAGCTCCTATAATTCACCCCTCCACTTT	CASSLDSPGQGSSYNSPLHF
-	TRBD2	TRBV4-1	TRBJ2-7	TGCGCCAGCAGCCAAGACCCTAGCGGGATCTCCTACGAGCAGTACTTC	CASSQDPSGISYEQYF
-	-	TRBV5-1	TRBJ1-4	TGCGCCAGCAGCTTGATTACAGCGGACGAAAAACTGTTTTTT	CASSLITADEKLFF
few	TRBD2	TRBV18	TRBJ2-7	TGTGCCAGCTCACCAACGACTAGCGGGACCTACGAGCAGTACTTC	CASSPTTSGTYEQYF
-	-	TRBV5-5	TRBJ2-5	TGTGCCAGCAGCTTGATCGGGACTGGGACCCAGTACTTC	CASSLIGTGTQYF
few	-	TRBV3-1/TRBV3-2	TRBJ2-1	TGTGCCAGCAGCTCCTCGACAGGTCGCAATGAGCAGTTCTTC	CASSSSTGRNEQFF
-	TRBD2	TRBV11-1	TRBJ2-5	TGTGCCAGCAGCCAGGTGTTAGCGGGAGCTCAGGAGACCCAGTACTTC	CASSQVLAGAQETQYF
-	TRBD2	TRBV3-1/TRBV3-2	TRBJ2-1	TGTGCCAGCAGCCAAGAGGGGGGAGGGCCGGGGAATGAGCAGTTCTTC	CASSQEGGGPGNEQFF
-	-	TRBV7-6	TRBJ1-3	TGTGCCAGCAGCTTATTTGGAGACTCTGGAAACACCATATATTTT	CASSLFGDSGNTIYF
-	-	TRBV5-1	TRBJ2-5	TGCGCCAGCAGCTTGGACCGCAGGGTGGGGGGGCCGGAGGAGACCCAGTACTTC	CASSLDRRVGGPEETQYF
-	TRBD1	TRBV5-4	TRBJ1-5	TGTGCCAGCAGCTTCGACAGGGGGCGGTATCAGCCCCAGCATTTT	CASSFDRGRYQPQHF
-	TRBD1	TRBV27	TRBJ2-6	TGTGCCAGCAGTTCGGGACAGGCCGACTCTGGGGCCAACGTCCTGACTTTC	CASSSGQADSGANVLTF
-	-	TRBV9	TRBJ2-1	TGTGCCAGCAGCTCCACGGTCGGGGAACTCTCCTACAATGAGCAGTTCTTC	CASSSTVGELSYNEQFF
-	-	TRBV9	TRBJ2-3	TGTGCCAGCAGCGTTAAGTGGGGGGCAGATACGCAGTATTTT	CASSVKWGADTQYF
-	-	TRBV19	TRBJ2-1	TGTGCCAGTAGTATAGAAATAGCTGGAGGGCAGTTCTTC	CASSIEIAGGQFF
-	TRBD2	TRBV4-1	TRBJ2-3	TGCGCCAGCAGCCAATCTGGGCTAGCGGGAGTATCAGATACGCAGTATTTT	CASSQSGLAGVSDTQYF
-	TRBD1	TRBV19	TRBJ2-3	TGTGCCAGTAGTATATCCCGGGGACAGACAAATTCAGATACGCAGTATTTT	CASSISRGQTNSDTQYF
-	-	TRBV15	TRBJ2-3	TGTGCCACCAGGAGAGACGGGGATACGCAGTATTTT	CATRRDGDTQYF
-	-	TRBV30	TRBJ1-5	TGTGCCTGGAGTAGCCCTGGGCTATACTATCAGCCCCAGCATTTT	CAWSSPGLYYQPQHF
-	TRBD1	TRBV7-9	TRBJ1-3	TGTGCCAGCTTACTAAGGGACAGAGAAAGCTCTGGAAACACCATATATTTT	CASLLRDRESSGNTIYF
-	-	TRBV6-1	TRBJ2-1	TGTGCCAGCAGTGAGCGAAGCTACAATGAGCAGTTCTTC	CASSERSYNEQFF
-	-	TRBV5-6	TRBJ1-1	TGTGCCAGCAACCCGTACAGGGCCGGATTAAACACTGAAGCTTTCTTT	CASNPYRAGLNTEAFF
-	TRBD1	TRBV3-1/TRBV3-2	TRBJ2-2	TGTGCCGGATTTACCGGGACAGGCTCCCCCGGGGAGCTGTTTTTT	CAGFTGTGSPGELFF
once	-	TRBV6-5	TRBJ2-5	TGTGCCAGCAGGGCGGTCCAAGAGACCCAGTACTTC	CASRAVQETQYF
-	-	TRBV7-9	TRBJ2-2	TGTGCCAGCAGCTTAGTAGATCCCGAGGCCGGGGAGCTGTTTTTT	CASSLVDPEAGELFF
-	TRBD1	TRBV25-1	TRBJ1-2	TGTGCCAGCAGCGCAAACAGGGGAATCATCTATGGCTACACCTTC	CASSANRGIIYGYTF
-	TRBD1	TRBV7-9	TRBJ1-5	TGTGCCAGCAGCAATACCGGGACAGGCAATCAGCCCCAGCATTTT	CASSNTGTGNQPQHF
-	-	TRBV19	TRBJ1-5	TGTGCCAGTAGTCGAAGTAATCGGAATCAGCCCCAGCATTTT	CASSRSNRNQPQHF
-	TRBD2	TRBV27	TRBJ2-1	TGTGCCAGCAGTTCCCTGTCTAGCGGGACTCGAAATGAGCAGTTCTTC	CASSSLSSGTRNEQFF
-	TRBD1	TRBV28	TRBJ2-7	TGTGCCAGCAGTTCTCCCGGGACAGCTTCCTACGAGCAGTACTTC	CASSSPGTASYEQYF